A selection of T cell receptor beta chains follows, all from one sample in a study of blood T cell repertoires in COVID-19. Repertoires were generated with immunoSEQ multiplex PCR, while TCRdb's copy carries only in-frame clones and drops some. The table lists fewer than 350,000 clones, under 90% of them singletons. Sequenced material: peripheral blood. All receptors derive from a woman aged 55-69 years with active or convalescent COVID-19. CDR3s include the opening cysteine and the closing phenylalanine or tryptophan. Each record gives: clone size, J gene, V gene, D gene, CDR3 protein, CDR3 DNA. The D gene is left open where the match is weak. Size is omitted from some rows. Given values are once, few, many or a class for expanded clones.

.,TRBJ2-6,TRBV6-5,.,CASSYSGGSGANVLTF,TGTGCCAGCAGTTACTCAGGGGGCTCTGGGGCCAACGTCCTGACTTTC
many,TRBJ2-7,TRBV5-4,TRBD1,CASSLQGARYEQYF,TGTGCCAGCAGCTTACAGGGGGCTCGGTACGAGCAGTACTTC
few,TRBJ1-6,TRBV12-2,.,CASRLLDTGGKYNSPLHF,TGTGCAAGTCGCTTACTGGATACAGGGGGCAAGTATAATTCACCCCTCCACTTT
.,TRBJ2-5,TRBV12-5,TRBD1,CASGLDRGQETQYF,TGTGCTAGTGGTTTAGACAGGGGTCAAGAGACCCAGTACTTC
many,TRBJ1-1,TRBV11-3,.,CASSLDGNTEAFF,TGTGCCAGCAGCTTAGACGGGAACACTGAAGCTTTCTTT
.,TRBJ1-1,TRBV6-1,.,CASSESPRKGEAFF,TGTGCCAGCAGTGAAAGCCCCCGGAAGGGGGAAGCTTTCTTT
.,TRBJ2-3,TRBV5-1,TRBD1,CASSLGGTGGSTDTQYF,TGCGCCAGCAGCTTAGGTGGGACAGGGGGTAGCACAGATACGCAGTATTTT
.,TRBJ2-7,TRBV7-8,TRBD2,CASSLAGLASYEQYF,TGTGCCAGCAGCTTAGCGGGACTAGCCTCCTACGAGCAGTACTTC
.,TRBJ2-2,TRBV7-9,.,CASSLRDTSINTGELFF,TGTGCCAGCAGCTTAAGAGACACATCCATAAACACCGGGGAGCTGTTTTTT
.,TRBJ2-2,TRBV29-1,TRBD1,CSVKGALTGELFF,TGCAGCGTCAAGGGGGCCCTCACCGGGGAGCTGTTTTTT
.,TRBJ2-1,TRBV24-1,TRBD1,CATSWTGSSYNEQFF,TGTGCCACCAGTTGGACAGGGAGCTCCTACAATGAGCAGTTCTTC
.,TRBJ1-2,TRBV29-1,.,CSVEDPANYGYTF,TGCAGCGTTGAAGATCCTGCGAACTATGGCTACACCTTC
.,TRBJ1-2,TRBV5-5,.,CASSPDRNYGYTF,TGTGCCAGCAGTCCAGACAGGAACTATGGCTACACCTTC
.,TRBJ2-3,TRBV6-6,.,CASSWGDSTTDTQYF,TGTGCCAGCAGTTGGGGGGATTCCACCACAGATACGCAGTATTTT
.,TRBJ2-2,TRBV12-3/TRBV12-4,.,CASSSGVMPFF,TGTGCCAGCAGCTCAGGGGTCATGCCGTTTTTT
.,TRBJ2-7,TRBV14,TRBD1,CASSQVALRDSAYEQYF,TGTGCCAGCAGCCAGGTCGCCCTCCGGGACAGCGCCTACGAGCAGTACTTC
.,TRBJ1-1,TRBV29-1,TRBD1,CSVPPALDRAGGTEAFF,TGCAGCGTTCCACCCGCTCTAGACAGGGCGGGGGGCACTGAAGCTTTCTTT